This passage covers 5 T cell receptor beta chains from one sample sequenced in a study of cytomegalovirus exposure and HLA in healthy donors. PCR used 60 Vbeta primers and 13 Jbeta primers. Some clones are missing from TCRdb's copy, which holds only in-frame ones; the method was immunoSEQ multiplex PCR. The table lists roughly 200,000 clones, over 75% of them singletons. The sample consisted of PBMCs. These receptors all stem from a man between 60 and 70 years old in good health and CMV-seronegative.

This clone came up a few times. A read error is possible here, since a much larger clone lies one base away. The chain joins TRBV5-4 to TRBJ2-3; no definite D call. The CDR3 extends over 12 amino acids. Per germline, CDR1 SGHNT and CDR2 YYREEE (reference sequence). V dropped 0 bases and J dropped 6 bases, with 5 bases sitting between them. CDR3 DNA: TGTGCCAGCAGCTTGGGCGCGGATACGCAGTATTTT. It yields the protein CASSLGADTQYF. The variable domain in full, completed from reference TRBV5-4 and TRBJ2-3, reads ETGVTQSPTHLIKTRGQQVTLRCSSQSGHNTVSWYQQALGQGPQFIFQYYREEENGRGNFPPRFSGLQFPNYSSELNVNALELDDSALYLCASSLGADTQYFGPGTRLTVL.

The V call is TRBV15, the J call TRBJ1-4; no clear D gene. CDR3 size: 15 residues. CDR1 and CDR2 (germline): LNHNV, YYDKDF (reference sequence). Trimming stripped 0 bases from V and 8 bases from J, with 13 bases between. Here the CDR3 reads CATSRDSSGKEKLFF. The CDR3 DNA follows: TGTGCCACCAGCAGAGATTCGTCAGGAAAAGAAAAACTGTTTTTT.

CDR3 in amino acids: CAWSVGGRDIQYF. The CDR3 nucleotides are TGTGCCTGGAGTGTAGGAGGCCGCGACATTCAGTACTTC. V and J are TRBV30 and TRBJ2-4, with a weak D call TRBD2 (5 bases). V lost 0 bases, J lost 8 bases, and 11 bases lay in between. The V gene's germline CDR1 is GTSNPN and CDR2 SVGIG (reference sequence). The CDR3 has 13 residues.

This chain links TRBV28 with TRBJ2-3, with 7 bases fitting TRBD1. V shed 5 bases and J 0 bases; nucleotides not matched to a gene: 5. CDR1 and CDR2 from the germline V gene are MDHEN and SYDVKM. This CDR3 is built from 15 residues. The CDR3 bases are TGTGCCAGCAGTGACGGGACAGCTAGCACAGATACGCAGTATTTT. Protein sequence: CASSDGTASTDTQYF.

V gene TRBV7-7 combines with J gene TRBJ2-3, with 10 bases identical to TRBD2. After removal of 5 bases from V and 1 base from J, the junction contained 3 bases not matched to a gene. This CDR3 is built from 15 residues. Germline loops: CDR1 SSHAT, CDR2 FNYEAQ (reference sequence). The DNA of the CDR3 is TGTGCCAGCAGCCTCGGGACTAGCGGCACAGATACGCAGTATTTT. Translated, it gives CASSLGTSGTDTQYF.